This entry is about one T cell receptor beta chain. In Seattle, patients joined the study during active infection and were tracked longitudinally. The V gene's germline CDR1 is MDHEN and CDR2 SYDVKM. V lost 2 bases and J 0 bases, leaving 11 bases between the germline ends. The CDR3 length is 17 residues. This sample was taken from a study of blood T cell repertoires in COVID-19. Across the whole study: Samples of COVID-19 (acute and convalescent) were obtained from the United States, Italy and Spain.

Clones were sequenced by immunoSEQ multiplex PCR, and TCRdb holds only the in-frame ones, with some missing. The table shows about 180,000 clones, with roughly 89% occurring only once. This receptor was taken from a woman in her seventies with COVID-19, enrolled during active disease. The sequenced material came from peripheral blood. J is TRBJ2-6 and V is TRBV28; possible D gene TRBD1, 6 bases. CDR3 nucleotides: TGTGCCAGCAGTTTACATCCCAGGGGCTCTGGGGCCAACGTCCTGACTTTC. It is translated as CASSLHPRGSGANVLTF.